The rows below give T cell receptor beta chains drawn from one sample of a study of T-cell reconstitution after alpha-beta-depleted transplantation in children. MiXCR was run by TCRdb on the PCR reads, yielding one entry per CDR3 protein. The sample carries a few hundred thousand distinct CDR3 sequences, roughly 44% recorded once. The sequenced sample was PBMCs, obtained before TCRalphabeta/CD19-depleted stem cell transplant. These receptors all stem from a girl aged 2 to 10 with aplastic anemia, due to receive a stem cell transplant. The CDR3 runs from the conserved cysteine through the conserved F or W. Fields, in order: CDR3 protein, CDR3 DNA, J gene, V gene, clone size, D gene. A D gene is named only where the DNA matches it firmly. For some rows the clone size is stated as once, few or many, or as a class when expanded; others skip it.

CDR3: CASSQADRGILHEQFF; DNA: TGCGCCAGCAGCCAGGCGGACAGGGGTATTCTCCATGAGCAGTTCTTC; J: TRBJ2-1; V: TRBV4-1; size: few; D: TRBD1
CDR3: CASSPNWGNTEAFF; DNA: TGTGCCAGCAGCCCAAACTGGGGGAACACTGAAGCTTTCTTT; J: TRBJ1-1; V: TRBV6-1; size: .; D: .
CDR3: CASSTGGPGELFF; DNA: TGTGCCAGCAGCACAGGGGGCCCCGGGGAGCTGTTTTTT; J: TRBJ2-2; V: TRBV12-3/TRBV12-4; size: .; D: TRBD1
CDR3: CASSLRENYGYTF; DNA: TGTGCCAGCAGCTTAAGAGAGAACTATGGCTACACCTTC; J: TRBJ1-2; V: TRBV7-9; size: few; D: .
CDR3: CSARVRGFTEQFF; DNA: TGCAGTGCTAGAGTTCGGGGGTTCACTGAGCAGTTCTTC; J: TRBJ2-1; V: TRBV20-1; size: .; D: .
CDR3: CSARGRRVGEAFF; DNA: TGCAGTGCTAGAGGAAGGAGGGTGGGTGAAGCTTTCTTT; J: TRBJ1-1; V: TRBV20-1; size: .; D: .
CDR3: CASSFETANTEAFF; DNA: TGTGCCAGCAGTTTCGAGACGGCGAACACTGAAGCTTTCTTT; J: TRBJ1-1; V: TRBV12-3/TRBV12-4; size: .; D: .
CDR3: CASSSGGFNYNEQFF; DNA: TGTGCCAGCAGCTCCGGGGGGTTTAACTACAATGAGCAGTTCTTC; J: TRBJ2-1; V: TRBV12-3/TRBV12-4; size: .; D: TRBD2
CDR3: CSASHGTSYSNQPQHF; DNA: TGCAGTGCTAGTCATGGCACCTCATATAGCAATCAGCCCCAGCATTTT; J: TRBJ1-5; V: TRBV20-1; size: .; D: .
CDR3: CSVGQGNQPQHF; DNA: TGCAGCGTGGGACAGGGCAATCAGCCCCAGCATTTT; J: TRBJ1-5; V: TRBV29-1; size: .; D: TRBD1
CDR3: CASRRGDKYSYEQYF; DNA: TGTGCCAGCAGGAGGGGGGACAAGTACTCCTACGAGCAGTACTTC; J: TRBJ2-7; V: TRBV12-3/TRBV12-4; size: many; D: .
CDR3: CASSLALGGRNTEAFF; DNA: TGTGCCAGCAGCTTAGCGCTCGGGGGTCGGAACACTGAAGCTTTCTTT; J: TRBJ1-1; V: TRBV7-9; size: .; D: .
CDR3: CSAKTGQETQYF; DNA: TGCAGTGCTAAGACGGGACAAGAGACCCAGTACTTC; J: TRBJ2-5; V: TRBV20-1; size: .; D: .
CDR3: CSARETRDTQYF; DNA: TGCAGTGCTAGAGAGACTAGAGATACGCAGTATTTT; J: TRBJ2-3; V: TRBV20-1; size: many; D: .
CDR3: CSAQEPPEYEQYF; DNA: TGCAGTGCCCAAGAGCCTCCAGAGTACGAGCAGTACTTC; J: TRBJ2-7; V: TRBV20-1; size: .; D: .